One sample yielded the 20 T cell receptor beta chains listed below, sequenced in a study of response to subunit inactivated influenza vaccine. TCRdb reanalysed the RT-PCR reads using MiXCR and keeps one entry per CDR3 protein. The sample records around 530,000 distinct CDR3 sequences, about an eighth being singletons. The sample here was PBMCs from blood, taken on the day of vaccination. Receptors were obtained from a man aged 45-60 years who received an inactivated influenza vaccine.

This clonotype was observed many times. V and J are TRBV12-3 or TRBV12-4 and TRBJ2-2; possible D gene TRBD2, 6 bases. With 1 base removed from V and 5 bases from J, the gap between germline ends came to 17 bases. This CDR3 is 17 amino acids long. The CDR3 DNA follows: TGTGCCAGCAGTTTAGACCCCCGTATTCGGGGGACCGGGGAGCTGTTTTTT. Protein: CASSLDPRIRGTGELFF.

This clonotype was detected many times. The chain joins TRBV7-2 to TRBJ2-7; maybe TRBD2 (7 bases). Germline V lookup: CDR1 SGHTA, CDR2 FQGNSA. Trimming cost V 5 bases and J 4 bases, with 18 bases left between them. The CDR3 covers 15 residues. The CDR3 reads CASSLGGATPYEQYF. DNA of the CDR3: TGTGCCAGCAGCCTGGGGGGGGCAACCCCTTACGAGCAGTACTTC.

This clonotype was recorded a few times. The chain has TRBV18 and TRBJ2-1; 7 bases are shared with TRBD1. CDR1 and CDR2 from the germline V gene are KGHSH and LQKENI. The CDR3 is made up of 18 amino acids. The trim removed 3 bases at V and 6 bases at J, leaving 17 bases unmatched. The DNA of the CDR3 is TGTGCCAGCTCACCCGTCCGGTGGACAGGATATAATTCCAATGAGCAGTTCTTC. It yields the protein CASSPVRWTGYNSNEQFF.

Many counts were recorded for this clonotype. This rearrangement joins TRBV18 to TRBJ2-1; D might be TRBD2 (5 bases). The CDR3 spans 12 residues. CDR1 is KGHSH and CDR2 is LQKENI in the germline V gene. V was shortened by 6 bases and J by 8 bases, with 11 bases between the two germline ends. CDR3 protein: CASSPGLYEQFF. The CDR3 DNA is TGTGCCAGCTCCCCTGGACTCTATGAGCAGTTCTTC.

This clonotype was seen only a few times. The DNA of the CDR3 is TGCGCCAGCAGCCAAGATCGCAGGGGAGGCTATGGCTACACCTTC. As protein: CASSQDRRGGYGYTF. The genes are TRBV4-3 and TRBJ1-2, with D possibly being TRBD1 (6 bases). Germline CDR1 is LGHNA and CDR2 is YSLEER. The V and J ends lost 0 bases and 4 bases respectively, with 12 bases between them. The CDR3 spans 15 residues.

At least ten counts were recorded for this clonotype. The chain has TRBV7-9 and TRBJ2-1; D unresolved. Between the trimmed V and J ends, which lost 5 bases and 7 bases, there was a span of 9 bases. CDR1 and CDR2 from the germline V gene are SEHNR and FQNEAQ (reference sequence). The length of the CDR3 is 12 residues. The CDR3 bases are TGTGCCAGCAGCACCAACTGGAATGAGCAGTTCTTC. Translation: CASSTNWNEQFF.

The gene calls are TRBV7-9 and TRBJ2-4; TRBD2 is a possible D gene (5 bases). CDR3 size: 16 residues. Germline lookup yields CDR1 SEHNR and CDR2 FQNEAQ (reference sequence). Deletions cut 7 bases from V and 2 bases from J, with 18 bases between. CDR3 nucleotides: TGTGCCAGCACCACCCCGACGGGAATCTCCAAAAACATTCAGTACTTC. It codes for CASTTPTGISKNIQYF.

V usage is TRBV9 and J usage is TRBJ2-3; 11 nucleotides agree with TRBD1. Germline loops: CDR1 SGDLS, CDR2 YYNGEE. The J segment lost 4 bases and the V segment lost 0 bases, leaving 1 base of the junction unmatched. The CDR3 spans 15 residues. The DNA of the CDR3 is TGTGCCAGCAGCGTAGCGGGACAGGGGGCAGATACGCAGTATTTT. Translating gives CASSVAGQGADTQYF.

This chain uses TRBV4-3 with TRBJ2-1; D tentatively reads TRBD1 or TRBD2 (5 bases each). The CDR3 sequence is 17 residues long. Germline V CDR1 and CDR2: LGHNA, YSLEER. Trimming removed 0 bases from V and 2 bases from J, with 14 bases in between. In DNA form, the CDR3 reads TGCGCCAGCAGCCAAGACGTCAGGGAGCTTGCCTACAATGAGCAGTTCTTC. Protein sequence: CASSQDVRELAYNEQFF.

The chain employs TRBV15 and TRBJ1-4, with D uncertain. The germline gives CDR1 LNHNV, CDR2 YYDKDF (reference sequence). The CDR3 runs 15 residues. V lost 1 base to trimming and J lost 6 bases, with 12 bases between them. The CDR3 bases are TGTGCCACCAGCAGAGTTGGGGTTGAGGATGAAAAACTGTTTTTT. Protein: CATSRVGVEDEKLFF.

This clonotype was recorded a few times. CDR3 sequence (DNA): TGTGCCAGCAGTTACGGACAGGGACGAATAGCTAACTATGGCTACACCTTC. This codes for CASSYGQGRIANYGYTF. The rearrangement joins TRBV6-5 to TRBJ1-2; 8 bases fit TRBD1. The CDR3 has 17 residues. Looked up from germline, CDR1 is MNHEY and CDR2 is SVGAGI. V lost 2 bases and J lost 0; bases outside the gene matches: 8.

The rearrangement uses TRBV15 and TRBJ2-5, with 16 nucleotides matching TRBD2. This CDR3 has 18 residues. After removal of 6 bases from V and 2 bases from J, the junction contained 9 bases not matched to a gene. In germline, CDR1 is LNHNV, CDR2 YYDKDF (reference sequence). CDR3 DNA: TGTGCCACCAGAGATCCTCCGGGACTAGCGGGAGGGCAAGAGACCCAGTACTTC. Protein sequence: CATRDPPGLAGGQETQYF.

This chain's CDR3 is CAISESVFRAGGYGYTF. In nucleotides, the CDR3 is TGTGCCATCAGTGAGTCAGTTTTTCGTGCAGGGGGCTATGGCTACACCTTC. The chain is built from TRBV10-3 and TRBJ1-2; 7 bases agree with TRBD1. The CDR3 has 17 residues. Looked up from germline, CDR1 is ENHRY and CDR2 is SYGVKD. V lost 0 bases and J lost 4; bases outside the gene matches: 11.

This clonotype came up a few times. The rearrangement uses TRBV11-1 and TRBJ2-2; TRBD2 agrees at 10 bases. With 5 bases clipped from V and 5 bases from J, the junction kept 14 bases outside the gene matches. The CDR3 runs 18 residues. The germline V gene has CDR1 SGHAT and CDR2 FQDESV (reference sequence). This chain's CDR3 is CASSPRASGGLRTGELFF. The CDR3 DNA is TGTGCCAGCAGCCCCCGGGCTAGCGGGGGCCTCCGGACCGGGGAGCTGTTTTTT.

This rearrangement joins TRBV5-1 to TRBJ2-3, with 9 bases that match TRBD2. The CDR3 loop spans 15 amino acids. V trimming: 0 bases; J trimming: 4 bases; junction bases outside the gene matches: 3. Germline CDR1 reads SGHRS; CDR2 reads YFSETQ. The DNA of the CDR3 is TGCGCCAGCAGCTTGGCTACTAGCGGGTCAGATACGCAGTATTTT. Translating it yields CASSLATSGSDTQYF.

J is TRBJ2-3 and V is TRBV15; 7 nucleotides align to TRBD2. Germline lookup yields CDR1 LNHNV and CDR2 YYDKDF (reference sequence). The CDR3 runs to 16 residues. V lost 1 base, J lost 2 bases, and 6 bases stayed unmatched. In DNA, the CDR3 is TGTGCCACCAGCAGAGGGGAGGGTTTGTACACAGATACGCAGTATTTT. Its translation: CATSRGEGLYTDTQYF.

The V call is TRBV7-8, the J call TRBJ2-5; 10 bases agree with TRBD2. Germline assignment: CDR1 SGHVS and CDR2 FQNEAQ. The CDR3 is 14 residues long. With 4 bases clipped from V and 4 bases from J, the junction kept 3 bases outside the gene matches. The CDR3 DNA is TGTGCCAGCAGCTATAGGACTAGCGGAGAGACCCAGTACTTC. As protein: CASSYRTSGETQYF.

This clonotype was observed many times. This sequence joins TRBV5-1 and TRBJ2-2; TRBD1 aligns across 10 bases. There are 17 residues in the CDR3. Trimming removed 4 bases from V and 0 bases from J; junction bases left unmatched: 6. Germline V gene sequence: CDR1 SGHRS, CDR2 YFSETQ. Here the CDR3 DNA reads TGCGCCAGCAGCAGAAGGACAGGGGGGACGAACACCGGGGAGCTGTTTTTT. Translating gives CASSRRTGGTNTGELFF. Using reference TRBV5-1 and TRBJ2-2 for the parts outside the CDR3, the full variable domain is KAGVTQTPRYLIKTRGQQVTLSCSPISGHRSVSWYQQTPGQGLQFLFEYFSETQRNKGNFPGRFSGRQFSNSRSEMNVSTLELGDSALYLCASSRRTGGTNTGELFFGEGSRLTVL.

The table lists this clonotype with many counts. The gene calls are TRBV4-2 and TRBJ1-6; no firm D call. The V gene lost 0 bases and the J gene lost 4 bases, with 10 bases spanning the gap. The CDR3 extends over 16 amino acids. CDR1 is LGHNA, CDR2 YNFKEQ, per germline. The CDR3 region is CASSQDMAIYNSPLHF. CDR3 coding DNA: TGTGCCAGCAGCCAAGATATGGCAATTTATAATTCACCCCTCCACTTT.

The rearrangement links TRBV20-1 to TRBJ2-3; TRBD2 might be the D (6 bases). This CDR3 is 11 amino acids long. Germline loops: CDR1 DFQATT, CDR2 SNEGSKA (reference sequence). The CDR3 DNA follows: TGCAGCGGAGGCGGGGCAGATACGCAGTATTTT. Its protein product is CSGGGADTQYF.